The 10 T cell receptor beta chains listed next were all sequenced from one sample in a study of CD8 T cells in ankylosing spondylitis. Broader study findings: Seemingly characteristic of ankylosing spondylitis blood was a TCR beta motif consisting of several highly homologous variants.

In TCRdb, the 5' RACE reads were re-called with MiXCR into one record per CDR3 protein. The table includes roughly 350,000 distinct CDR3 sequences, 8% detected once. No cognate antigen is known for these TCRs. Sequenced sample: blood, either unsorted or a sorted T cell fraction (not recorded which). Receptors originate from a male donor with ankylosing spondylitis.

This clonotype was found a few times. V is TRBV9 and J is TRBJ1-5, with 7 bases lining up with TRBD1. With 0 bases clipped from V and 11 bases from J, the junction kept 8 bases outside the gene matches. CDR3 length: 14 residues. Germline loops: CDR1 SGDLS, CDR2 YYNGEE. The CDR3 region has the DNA TGTGCCAGCAGCGTAGCGGGACAGCATTCGGCCCAGCATTTT. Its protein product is CASSVAGQHSAQHF.

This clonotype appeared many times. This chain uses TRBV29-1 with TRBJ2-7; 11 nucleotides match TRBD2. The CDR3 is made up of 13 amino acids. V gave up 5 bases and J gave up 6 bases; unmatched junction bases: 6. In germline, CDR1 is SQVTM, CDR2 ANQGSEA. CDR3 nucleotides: TGCAGCGTTACACTAGCGGGAGACGGCGAGCAGTACTTC. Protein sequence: CSVTLAGDGEQYF.

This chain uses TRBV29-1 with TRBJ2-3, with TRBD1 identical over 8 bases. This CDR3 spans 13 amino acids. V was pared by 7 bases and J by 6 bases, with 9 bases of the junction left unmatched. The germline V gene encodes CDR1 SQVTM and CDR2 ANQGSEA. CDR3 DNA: TGCAGCGCCTCCCAGGGGGCATCCGATACGCAGTATTTT. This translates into CSASQGASDTQYF.

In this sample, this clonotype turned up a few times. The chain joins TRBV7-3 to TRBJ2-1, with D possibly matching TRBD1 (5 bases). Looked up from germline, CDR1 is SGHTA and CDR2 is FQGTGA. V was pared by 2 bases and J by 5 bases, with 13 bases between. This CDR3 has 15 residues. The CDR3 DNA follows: TGTGCCAGCAGCTTACTGGGCCTGACAGACAATGAGCAGTTCTTC. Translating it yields CASSLLGLTDNEQFF.

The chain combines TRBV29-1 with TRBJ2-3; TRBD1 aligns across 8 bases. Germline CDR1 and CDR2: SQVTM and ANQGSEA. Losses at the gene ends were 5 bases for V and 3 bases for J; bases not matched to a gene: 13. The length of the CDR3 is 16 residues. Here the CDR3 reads CSVTLAGTGETDTQYF. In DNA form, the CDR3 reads TGCAGCGTTACATTAGCCGGGACAGGTGAAACAGATACGCAGTATTTT.

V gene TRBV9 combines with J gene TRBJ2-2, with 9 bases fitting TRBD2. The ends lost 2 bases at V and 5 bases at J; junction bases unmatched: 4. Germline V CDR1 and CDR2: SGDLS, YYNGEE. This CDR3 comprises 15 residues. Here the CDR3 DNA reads TGTGCCAGCAGCGTTAAGCGGGAGGTAACCGGGGAGCTGTTTTTT. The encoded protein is CASSVKREVTGELFF.

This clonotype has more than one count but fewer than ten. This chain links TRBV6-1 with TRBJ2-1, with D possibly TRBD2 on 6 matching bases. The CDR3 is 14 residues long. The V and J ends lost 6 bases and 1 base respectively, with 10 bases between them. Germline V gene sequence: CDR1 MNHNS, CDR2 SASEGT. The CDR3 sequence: CASRMGRSYNEQFF. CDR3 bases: TGTGCCAGCAGGATGGGGAGGTCCTACAATGAGCAGTTCTTC.

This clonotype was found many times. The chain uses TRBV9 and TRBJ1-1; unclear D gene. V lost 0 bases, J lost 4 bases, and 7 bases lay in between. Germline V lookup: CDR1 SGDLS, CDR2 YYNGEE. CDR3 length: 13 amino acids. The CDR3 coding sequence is TGTGCCAGCAGCGTAGGCTCGGGCACTGAAGCTTTCTTT. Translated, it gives CASSVGSGTEAFF.

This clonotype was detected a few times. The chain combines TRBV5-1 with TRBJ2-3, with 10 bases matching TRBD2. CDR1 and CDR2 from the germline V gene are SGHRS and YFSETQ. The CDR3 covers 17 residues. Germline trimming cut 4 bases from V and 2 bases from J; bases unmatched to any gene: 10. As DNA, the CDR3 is TGCGCCAGCAGCCAGACCCCGACTAGCGGGTACACAGATACGCAGTATTTT. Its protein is CASSQTPTSGYTDTQYF.

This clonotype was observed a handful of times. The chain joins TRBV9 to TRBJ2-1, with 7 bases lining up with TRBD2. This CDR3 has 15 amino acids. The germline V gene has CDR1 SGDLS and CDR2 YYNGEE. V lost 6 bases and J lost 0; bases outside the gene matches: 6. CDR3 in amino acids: CASNAGRSSYNEQFF. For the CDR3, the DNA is TGTGCCAGCAACGCCGGGAGGAGCTCCTACAATGAGCAGTTCTTC.